This is a list of T cell receptor beta chains from one sample in a study of CD8 T cell repertoires and HIV-1 epitope variants. This table comes from immunoSEQ multiplex PCR, and its TCRdb copy is limited to in-frame clones, with some not included. The sample carries some 87,000 clones, around 75% recorded once. Material: uncultured baseline CD8+ T cells from peripheral blood mononuclear cells (PBMCs). These receptors were collected from a male donor with HIV. Each CDR3 is given with its conserved first and last residue. D genes are given only for firm matches. Clone sizes are given selectively: once, few, many, or a class where the clone is expanded.

len: 16; abundance: .; j_gene: TRBJ1-2; v_gene: TRBV7-2; d_gene: .; CDR3nt: TGTGCCAGCAGCTTAGTGGCGGGGTCAAATAATATAGGCTACACCTTC; CDR3aa: CASSLVAGSNNIGYTF
len: 13; abundance: .; j_gene: TRBJ2-7; v_gene: TRBV6-5; d_gene: TRBD2; CDR3nt: TGTGCCAGCACGGAACCGGGGGGGTTCGAGCAGTACTTC; CDR3aa: CASTEPGGFEQYF
len: 13; abundance: .; j_gene: TRBJ2-2; v_gene: TRBV5-4; d_gene: .; CDR3nt: TGTGCCAGCAGCTTCCTCGGCCCCGGGGAGCTGTTTTTT; CDR3aa: CASSFLGPGELFF
len: 11; abundance: .; j_gene: TRBJ1-1; v_gene: TRBV28; d_gene: .; CDR3nt: TGTGCCAGCAGTTTCGCGGCTGAAGCTTTCTTT; CDR3aa: CASSFAAEAFF
len: 16; abundance: .; j_gene: TRBJ2-1; v_gene: TRBV28; d_gene: .; CDR3nt: TGTGCCAGCAGTTTAGGAGGCCCACCCACCTACAATGAGCAGTTCTTC; CDR3aa: CASSLGGPPTYNEQFF
len: 15; abundance: .; j_gene: TRBJ1-2; v_gene: TRBV9; d_gene: TRBD1; CDR3nt: TGTGCCAGCAGCGTAGATTTGGGACAGGACTATGGCTACACCTTC; CDR3aa: CASSVDLGQDYGYTF
len: 14; abundance: .; j_gene: TRBJ2-5; v_gene: TRBV11-2; d_gene: .; CDR3nt: TGTGCCAGCAGTAATAGCGGCTCCCAAGAGACCCAGTACTTC; CDR3aa: CASSNSGSQETQYF
len: 14; abundance: .; j_gene: TRBJ1-2; v_gene: TRBV18; d_gene: .; CDR3nt: TGTGCCAGCTCACCACCCGTAGGGTCCTATGGCTACACCTTC; CDR3aa: CASSPPVGSYGYTF
len: 14; abundance: .; j_gene: TRBJ1-2; v_gene: TRBV27; d_gene: TRBD1; CDR3nt: TGTGCCAGCAGTCTCCGACAGGGAGGCTATGGCTACACCTTC; CDR3aa: CASSLRQGGYGYTF
len: 15; abundance: few; j_gene: TRBJ1-1; v_gene: TRBV28; d_gene: .; CDR3nt: TGTGCCAGCAGTTTGGCAACAGGGCTGAACACTGAAGCTTTCTTT; CDR3aa: CASSLATGLNTEAFF
len: 12; abundance: many; j_gene: TRBJ2-7; v_gene: TRBV14; d_gene: .; CDR3nt: TGTGCCAGCAGCCAGGGCTGGAACGAGCAGTACTTC; CDR3aa: CASSQGWNEQYF
len: 14; abundance: .; j_gene: TRBJ1-1; v_gene: TRBV6-5; d_gene: .; CDR3nt: TGTGCCAGCAGTTACTCCAACGTGAACACTGAAGCTTTCTTT; CDR3aa: CASSYSNVNTEAFF
len: 16; abundance: .; j_gene: TRBJ2-7; v_gene: TRBV14; d_gene: .; CDR3nt: TGTGCCAGCAGCCAAGGTCCGGGGGGCGGGAGCTACGAGCAGTGCTTC; CDR3aa: CASSQGPGGGSYEQCF
len: 11; abundance: .; j_gene: TRBJ2-7; v_gene: TRBV20-1; d_gene: .; CDR3nt: TGCAGTGCTCAGGGGCGGGACGAGCAGTACTTC; CDR3aa: CSAQGRDEQYF